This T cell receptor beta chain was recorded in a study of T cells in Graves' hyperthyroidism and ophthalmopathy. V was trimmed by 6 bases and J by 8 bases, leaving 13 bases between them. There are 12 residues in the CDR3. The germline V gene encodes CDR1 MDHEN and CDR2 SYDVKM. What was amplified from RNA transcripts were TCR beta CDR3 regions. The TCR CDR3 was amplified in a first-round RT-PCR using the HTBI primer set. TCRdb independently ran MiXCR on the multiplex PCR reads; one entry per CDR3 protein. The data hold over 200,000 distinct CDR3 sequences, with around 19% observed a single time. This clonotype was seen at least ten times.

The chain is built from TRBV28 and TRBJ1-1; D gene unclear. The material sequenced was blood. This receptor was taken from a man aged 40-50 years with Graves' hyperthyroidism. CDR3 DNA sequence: TGTGCCAGCAGCCTTCAAGGTTACGAAGCTTTCTTT. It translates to CASSLQGYEAFF.